The 11 T cell receptor beta chains listed next were all sequenced from one sample in a study of T cells in Graves' hyperthyroidism and ophthalmopathy. The investigators amplified TCR beta CDR3 regions from RNA transcripts. The HTBI primer set served for first-round RT-PCR of the TCR CDR3. TCRdb recomputed calls from the multiplex PCR reads with MiXCR, one row per CDR3 protein. The repertoire consists of approximately 430,000 distinct CDR3 sequences, with over 12% occurring once and the leading ten covering 13%. The specimen was blood. The receptors stem from a man between 18 and 29 years old with Graves' ophthalmopathy.

The rearrangement uses TRBV2 and TRBJ1-6; D perhaps matches TRBD1 (5 bases). The V gene's germline CDR1 is SNHLY and CDR2 FYNNEI. Deletions cut 6 bases from V and 0 bases from J, with 18 bases between. This CDR3 has 18 residues. CDR3 bases: TGTGCCAGCAGCCAACTAGGAGGGGCAAGCTCCTATAATTCACCCCTCCACTTT. Protein sequence: CASSQLGGASSYNSPLHF.

At least ten counts were recorded for this clonotype. V gene TRBV5-1 combines with J gene TRBJ2-3, with 10 bases that match TRBD2. V shed 5 bases, J shed 5 bases, and the junction held 8 bases outside the gene matches. CDR1 and CDR2 (germline): SGHRS, YFSETQ. The CDR3 spans 15 residues. The CDR3 reads CASSHGTSAGDTQYF. The CDR3 nucleotides read TGCGCCAGCAGTCACGGGACTAGCGCGGGAGATACGCAGTATTTT.

In its sample, this clonotype was seen many times. V and J are TRBV12-3 or TRBV12-4 and TRBJ1-1; D is uncertain. The ends were cut back, 6 bases at V and 1 base at J, with 12 bases in the middle. CDR3 size: 14 residues. CDR3 protein: CASRSTGKNTEAFF. Here the CDR3 DNA reads TGTGCCAGCAGATCGACCGGGAAGAACACTGAAGCTTTCTTT.

For this clonotype: Possible read error: a much larger clone is one base away. The rearrangement joins TRBV20-1 to TRBJ2-7, with 8 positions matching TRBD2. Trimming at V came to 1 base and at J to 2 bases, leaving 7 bases not matched to a gene. CDR1 is DFQATT and CDR2 is SNEGSKA in the germline V gene (reference sequence). The CDR3 has 15 amino acids. The CDR3 reads CSARGFLAGTYEQYF. The CDR3 DNA reads as TGCAGTGCTAGAGGTTTCCTAGCGGGTACCTACGAGCAGTACTTC.

This clonotype was recorded a few times. The V call is TRBV20-1, the J call TRBJ1-2; tentative D call: TRBD1 (6 bases). In germline, CDR1 is DFQATT, CDR2 SNEGSKA (reference sequence). With 3 bases removed from V and 7 bases from J, the gap between germline ends came to 18 bases. The CDR3 sequence is 14 residues long. CDR3 region: CSASLVGGRFGYTF. The CDR3 DNA sequence: TGCAGTGCTAGCTTGGTCGGGGGGCGCTTTGGCTACACCTTC.

This clonotype was observed many times. This chain connects TRBV30 to TRBJ1-5; D is perhaps TRBD1 (5 bases). The CDR3 covers 13 residues. The V gene lost 0 bases and the J gene lost 4 bases, with 7 bases spanning the gap. Germline CDR1 GTSNPN, CDR2 SVGIG (reference sequence). The CDR3 DNA reads as TGTGCCTGGAGTGTTAGGGGAAATCAGCCCCAGCATTTT. This codes for CAWSVRGNQPQHF. Full variable domain (rest looked up from reference TRBV30 and TRBJ1-5): SQTIHQWPATLVQPVGSPLSLECTVEGTSNPNLYWYRQAAGRGLQLLFYSVGIGQISSEVPQNLSASRPQDRQFILSSKKLLLSDSGFYLCAWSVRGNQPQHFGDGTRLSIL.

This clonotype was seen at least ten times. The chain carries TRBV12-3 or TRBV12-4 and TRBJ2-5; 13 bases are a match to TRBD2. The CDR3 runs 15 residues. V was clipped by 5 bases and J by 3 bases; unmatched bases: 3. The CDR3 loop is CASSPGLAGEETQYF. The DNA of the CDR3 is TGTGCCAGCAGTCCCGGACTAGCGGGGGAAGAGACCCAGTACTTC.

This clonotype has ten or more counts. The chain carries TRBV10-3 and TRBJ2-3; D unresolved. V shed 3 bases and J shed 0 bases, with 10 bases lying between them. The CDR3 runs 15 residues. Germline V gene lookup returns CDR1 ENHRY and CDR2 SYGVKD. The CDR3 sequence is CAISESLQSTDTQYF. The CDR3 coding sequence is TGTGCCATCAGTGAAAGCTTACAAAGCACAGATACGCAGTATTTT.

This clonotype was detected only a few times. This chain uses TRBV19 with TRBJ2-1; tentative D call: TRBD2 (5 bases). V was shortened by 6 bases and J by 12 bases, with 21 bases between the two germline ends. The CDR3 sequence is 14 residues long. Germline V gives CDR1 LNHDA, CDR2 SQIVND (reference sequence). Here the CDR3 reads CASSPLYAGEGQFF. The CDR3 DNA sequence: TGTGCCAGTAGCCCCCTGTACGCCGGAGAGGGGCAGTTCTTC.

The genes are TRBV6-1 and TRBJ2-1; D remains unclear. The CDR3 is 14 residues long. Trimming left V 2 bases short and J 11 bases short, with 16 bases between. Germline CDR1 reads MNHNS; CDR2 reads SASEGT. CDR3 in amino acids: CASSETVLPLQQFF. The CDR3 nucleotides read TGTGCCAGCAGTGAAACAGTTCTACCCCTTCAGCAGTTCTTC.

V is TRBV10-3 and J is TRBJ1-1; 8 bases line up with TRBD1. This CDR3 has 16 amino acids. Trimming cost V 0 bases and J 10 bases; bases outside gene matches: 13. Germline V gene lookup returns CDR1 ENHRY and CDR2 SYGVKD. CDR3 sequence reads: CAISESGGQGPLGAFF. DNA of the CDR3: TGTGCCATCAGTGAGTCGGGAGGACAGGGTCCATTAGGAGCTTTCTTT.